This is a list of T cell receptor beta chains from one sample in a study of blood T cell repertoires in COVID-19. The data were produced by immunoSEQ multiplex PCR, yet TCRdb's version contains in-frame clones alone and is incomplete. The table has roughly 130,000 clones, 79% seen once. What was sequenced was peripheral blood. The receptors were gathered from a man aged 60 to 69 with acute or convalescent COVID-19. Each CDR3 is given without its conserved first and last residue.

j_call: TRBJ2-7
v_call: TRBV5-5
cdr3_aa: ASSFLDGTYEQY

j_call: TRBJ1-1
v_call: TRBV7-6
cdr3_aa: ASSPGGTEAF

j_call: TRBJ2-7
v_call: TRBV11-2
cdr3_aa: ASSLQTYEQY

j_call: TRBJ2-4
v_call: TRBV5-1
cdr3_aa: ASSLRQGLAKNIQY

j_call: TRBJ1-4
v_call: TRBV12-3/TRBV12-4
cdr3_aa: ASSSGGEKLF

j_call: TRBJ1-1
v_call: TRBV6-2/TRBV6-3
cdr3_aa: ASSYMSANTEAF

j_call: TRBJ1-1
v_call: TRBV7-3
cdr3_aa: ASSLTGGAYTEAF

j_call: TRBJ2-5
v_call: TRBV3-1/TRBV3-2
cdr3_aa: ASSQGPRGGKETQY

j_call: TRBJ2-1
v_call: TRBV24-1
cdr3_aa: ATSGPGRNEQF

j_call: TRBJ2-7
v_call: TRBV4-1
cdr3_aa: ASSQEQIAYEQY

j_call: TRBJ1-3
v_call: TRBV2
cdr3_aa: ASSAGGSGNTIY

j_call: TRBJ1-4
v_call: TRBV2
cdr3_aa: ASSGGILEKLF

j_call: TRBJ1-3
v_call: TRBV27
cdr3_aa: ASRKGGGNTIY

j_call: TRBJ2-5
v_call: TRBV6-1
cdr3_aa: ASSERQETQY

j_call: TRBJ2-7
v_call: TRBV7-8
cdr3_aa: ASSLIQGATYEQY

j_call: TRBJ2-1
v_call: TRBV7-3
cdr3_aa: ASSPTGGTSGSGEQF

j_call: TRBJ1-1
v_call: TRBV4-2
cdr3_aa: ASSQAGGFTEAF

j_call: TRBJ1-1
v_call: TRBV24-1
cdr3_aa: ATSDGGVNTEAF

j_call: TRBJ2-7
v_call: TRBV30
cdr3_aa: AWTRLAGAGEQY

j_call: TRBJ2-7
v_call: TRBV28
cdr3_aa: ASSRLTPYEQY

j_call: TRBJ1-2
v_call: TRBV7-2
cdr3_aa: ASSLVSGEDYGYT

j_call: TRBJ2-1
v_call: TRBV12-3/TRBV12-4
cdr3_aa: ASTLTSVGEQF

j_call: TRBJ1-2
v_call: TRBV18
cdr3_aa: ASSPRTGSRNYGYT

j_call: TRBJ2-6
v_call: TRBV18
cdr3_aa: ASSRSSGANVLT

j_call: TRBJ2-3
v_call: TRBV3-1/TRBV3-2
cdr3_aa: ASSRRTSGTTDTQY

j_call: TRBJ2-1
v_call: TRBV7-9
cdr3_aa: ASSLDGRDEQF

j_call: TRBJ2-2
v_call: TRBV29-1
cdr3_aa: SVGNSGTPSTGELF

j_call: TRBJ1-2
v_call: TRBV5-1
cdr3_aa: ASSLTGGAGGYT

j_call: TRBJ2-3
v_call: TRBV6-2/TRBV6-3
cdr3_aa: ASSLGTDTQY

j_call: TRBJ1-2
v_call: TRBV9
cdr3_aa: ASSVLPGSIDLVTNYGYT

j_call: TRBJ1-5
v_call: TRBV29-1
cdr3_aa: SVEGAGEPQH

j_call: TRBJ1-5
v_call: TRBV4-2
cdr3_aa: ASSQDLIGGNQPQH

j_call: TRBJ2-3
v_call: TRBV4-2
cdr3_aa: ASSQEPSGRHTDTQY

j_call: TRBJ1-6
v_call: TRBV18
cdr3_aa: ASSPRVEDSPLH

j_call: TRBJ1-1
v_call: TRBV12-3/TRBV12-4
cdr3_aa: ASSYTNTEAF

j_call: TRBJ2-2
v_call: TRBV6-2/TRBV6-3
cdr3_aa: ASSPRPGLAGTGELF